A single sample gave rise to the 27 T cell receptor beta chains below, sequenced in a study of blood T cell repertoires in COVID-19. Produced via immunoSEQ multiplex PCR; TCRdb's table is partial and in-frame only. This sample carries 200,000 to 250,000 clones, around 89% of them seen once, and the ten largest clones take around 0.8%. Sequenced material: PBMCs or T cells enriched from blood (not recorded which). These receptors were taken from a man in his fifties or sixties who had been exposed to COVID-19.

This chain connects TRBV3-1 (or the pseudogene TRBV3-2) to TRBJ2-1; D is undetermined. This CDR3 has 13 amino acids. The V end was cut by 5 bases, the J end by 4 bases, with 9 bases between. CDR1 LGHDT and CDR2 YNNKEL come from the germline V gene (reference sequence). The CDR3 DNA is TGTGCCAGCAGCGTACGGGTTTACAATGAGCAGTTCTTC. This encodes CASSVRVYNEQFF.

J is TRBJ1-5 and V is TRBV28, with 8 positions matching TRBD1. Trimming took 1 base from V and 5 from J; bases not matched to a gene: 16. The CDR3 spans 19 residues. The germline CDR1 and CDR2 sequences are MDHEN and SYDVKM. The CDR3 nucleotides are TGTGCCAGCAGTTTATCCACGGCAGGGGGCTTTGTTTGGGATCAGCCCCAGCATTTT. Residues: CASSLSTAGGFVWDQPQHF.

The chain couples TRBV27 to TRBJ2-1; 10 positions agree with TRBD2. The CDR3 sequence is 15 residues long. The germline V gene has CDR1 MNHEY and CDR2 SMNVEV (reference sequence). The V segment lost 1 base and the J segment 12 bases; nucleotides outside the gene matches: 9. DNA for the CDR3: TGTGCCAGCAGTTTATGGGGACTAGCGCCTCTCAGGCAGTTCTTC. Protein product: CASSLWGLAPLRQFF.

The rearrangement links TRBV5-1 to TRBJ2-1, with D hard to call. The V gene's germline CDR1 is SGHRS and CDR2 YFSETQ. The V and J ends lost 1 base and 4 bases respectively, with 3 bases between them. This CDR3 has 12 amino acids. In DNA form, the CDR3 reads TGCGCCAGCAGCTTGCCATACAATGAGCAGTTCTTC. Translation gives CASSLPYNEQFF.

The chain joins TRBV9 to TRBJ1-6, with 8 nucleotides matching TRBD1. The CDR3 has 13 residues. The germline V gene has CDR1 SGDLS and CDR2 YYNGEE. The V segment lost 3 bases and the J segment 12 bases; nucleotides outside the gene matches: 5. The CDR3 protein is CASSAGGGLPLHF. The CDR3 DNA sequence: TGTGCCAGCAGCGCAGGGGGCGGTTTACCCCTCCACTTT.

The chain uses TRBV11-2 and TRBJ1-3, with D unresolved. Germline CDR1 reads SGHAT; CDR2 reads FQNNGV. The CDR3 has 16 amino acids. Trimming removed 5 bases from V and 2 bases from J, with 16 bases in between. The CDR3 sequence: CASSAMGVVTGNTIYF. The CDR3 DNA follows: TGTGCCAGCAGCGCTATGGGCGTAGTAACTGGAAACACCATATATTTT.

This rearrangement joins TRBV19 to TRBJ2-2, with 8 bases matching TRBD1. V was clipped by 5 bases and J by 2 bases; unmatched bases: 1. In germline, CDR1 is LNHDA, CDR2 SQIVND (reference sequence). This CDR3 has 14 residues. CDR3 in amino acids: CASSGTGNTGELFF. CDR3 DNA sequence: TGTGCCAGTAGTGGGACAGGCAACACCGGGGAGCTGTTTTTT.

V is TRBV6-2 or TRBV6-3 and J is TRBJ1-5; no definite D call. The germline V and J ends were trimmed by 0 bases and 11 bases, with 11 bases remaining between them. Germline loops: CDR1 MNHEY, CDR2 SVGEGT. The CDR3 loop spans 13 amino acids. The CDR3 sequence: CASSYSRLRTQHF. In DNA form, the CDR3 reads TGTGCCAGCAGTTACTCGCGCCTCCGAACCCAGCATTTT.

The V and J genes are TRBV20-1 and TRBJ2-4; 9 nucleotides line up with TRBD2. In germline, CDR1 is DFQATT, CDR2 SNEGSKA (reference sequence). V lost 3 bases, J lost 1 base, and 10 bases stayed unmatched. This CDR3 contains 17 residues. This chain's CDR3 is CSASLSGGRRAKNIQYF. The CDR3 DNA reads as TGCAGTGCTAGTCTCAGCGGGGGGAGAAGGGCCAAAAACATTCAGTACTTC.

The CDR3 loop reads CASSDGDSSYEQYF. CDR3 nucleotides: TGTGCCAGCAGTGATGGGGACAGCTCCTACGAGCAGTACTTC. The chain combines TRBV6-1 with TRBJ2-7, with 7 bases that match TRBD1. Trimming removed 3 bases from V and 0 bases from J; junction bases left unmatched: 2. In germline, CDR1 is MNHNS, CDR2 SASEGT. The CDR3 spans 14 residues.

This clone was picked up a small number of times. The V gene is TRBV5-4, the J gene TRBJ1-5; no reliable D call. Between the trimmed V and J ends, which lost 5 bases and 0 bases, there was a span of 6 bases. Looked up from germline, CDR1 is SGHNT and CDR2 is YYREEE (reference sequence). The CDR3 runs to 13 residues. The CDR3 is CASSVDSNQPQHF. The CDR3 DNA sequence: TGTGCCAGCAGTGTAGATAGCAATCAGCCCCAGCATTTT.

V gene TRBV28 combines with J gene TRBJ1-4; D is unresolved. CDR3 size: 15 residues. CDR1 and CDR2 from the germline V gene are MDHEN and SYDVKM. V was trimmed by 3 bases and J by 6 bases, leaving 14 bases between them. CDR3 DNA: TGTGCCAGCAGTTTTCCAGCCGGGGTAGATGAAAAACTGTTTTTT. Translated, it gives CASSFPAGVDEKLFF. The complete variable domain, with remaining parts taken from reference TRBV28 and TRBJ1-4, reads DVKVTQSSRYLVKRTGEKVFLECVQDMDHENMFWYRQDPGLGLRLIYFSYDVKMKEKGDIPEGYSVSREKKERFSLILESASTNQTSMYLCASSFPAGVDEKLFFGSGTQLSVL.

This chain connects TRBV18 to TRBJ1-1; D is uncertain. This CDR3 is 16 amino acids long. Per germline, CDR1 KGHSH and CDR2 LQKENI. V was cut by 4 bases and J by 1 base, with 16 bases left in between. The CDR3 here is CASSQFDSPKNTEAFF. The CDR3 DNA sequence: TGTGCCAGCTCACAATTCGACTCGCCGAAGAACACTGAAGCTTTCTTT.

The chain combines TRBV11-2 with TRBJ2-7, with D possibly being TRBD1 (5 bases). CDR1 is SGHAT and CDR2 is FQNNGV in the germline V gene. Trimming stripped 2 bases from V and 6 bases from J, with 17 bases between. The CDR3 covers 15 residues. CDR3 coding DNA: TGTGCCAGCAGCTTAAGGTCCGAAGGGGTTGTCGAGCAGTACTTC. Amino acids: CASSLRSEGVVEQYF. Looking up the rest from reference TRBV11-2 and TRBJ2-7 gives the full variable domain: EAGVAQSPRYKIIEKRQSVAFWCNPISGHATLYWYQQILGQGPKLLIQFQNNGVVDDSQLPKDRFSAERLKGVDSTLKIQPAKLEDSAVYLCASSLRSEGVVEQYFGPGTRLTVT.

V and J are TRBV5-4 and TRBJ2-4; TRBD1 matches 7 bases. CDR1 and CDR2 from the germline V gene are SGHNT and YYREEE (reference sequence). The trim removed 4 bases at V and 1 base at J, leaving 11 bases unmatched. The CDR3 is 17 residues long. The CDR3 here is CASSPNAGGRAKNIQYF. The CDR3 DNA reads TGTGCCAGCAGCCCGAATGCAGGGGGAAGGGCCAAAAACATTCAGTACTTC.

The rearrangement uses TRBV6-5 and TRBJ1-3; 7 positions agree with TRBD1. V shed 5 bases, J shed 3 bases, and the junction held 7 bases outside the gene matches. The germline V gene has CDR1 MNHEY and CDR2 SVGAGI. CDR3 length: 15 amino acids. The CDR3: CASSRQGVGGNTIYF. The CDR3 bases are TGTGCCAGCAGTCGACAGGGAGTGGGTGGAAACACCATATATTTT.

The rearrangement uses TRBV11-3 and TRBJ2-1, with 9 bases aligning to TRBD1. The CDR3 contains 14 residues. Germline CDR1 and CDR2: SGHNT and YENEEA. With 5 bases clipped from V and 8 bases from J, the junction kept 7 bases outside the gene matches. The CDR3 here is CASSRDRAAHEQFF. The DNA for the CDR3 is TGTGCCAGCAGCCGGGACAGGGCGGCGCATGAGCAGTTCTTC.

The rearrangement uses TRBV24-1 and TRBJ1-2; D remains ambiguous. CDR1 and CDR2 (germline): KGHDR, SFDVKD. Trimming removed 7 bases from V and 4 bases from J, with 12 bases in between. The CDR3 totals 13 residues. CDR3 region: CATSLGSTYGYTF. DNA of the CDR3: TGTGCCACCAGCCTAGGGAGTACCTATGGCTACACCTTC.

V usage is TRBV9 and J usage is TRBJ2-7; 7 nucleotides line up with TRBD1. The trim removed 3 bases at V and 2 bases at J, leaving 5 bases unmatched. The CDR3 has 14 residues. Germline loops: CDR1 SGDLS, CDR2 YYNGEE. In DNA, the CDR3 is TGTGCCAGCAGCGCAGACAGGGTACCCTACGAGCAGTACTTC. Encoded protein: CASSADRVPYEQYF.

The chain uses TRBV4-1 and TRBJ1-1, with D hard to call. Germline CDR1 reads MGHRA; CDR2 reads YSYEKL. Trimming cost V 0 bases and J 0 bases, with 5 bases left between them. This CDR3 is built from 14 residues. CDR3 loop: CASSQERMNTEAFF. CDR3 sequence (DNA): TGCGCCAGCAGCCAAGAGAGGATGAACACTGAAGCTTTCTTT.

This clone was detected only once. The chain links TRBV5-1 to TRBJ2-1, with 11 bases that match TRBD2. Germline V gives CDR1 SGHRS, CDR2 YFSETQ. V shed 5 bases and J 0 bases; nucleotides not matched to a gene: 4. The CDR3 is 16 amino acids. DNA of the CDR3: TGCGCCAGCAGGACTAGCGGGACCCGCTCCTACAATGAGCAGTTCTTC. Protein: CASRTSGTRSYNEQFF.

The V call is TRBV10-3, the J call TRBJ1-2; a possible D gene is TRBD1 (5 bases). This CDR3 region has 16 residues. V was clipped by 3 bases and J by 1 base, with 15 bases between them. Germline loops: CDR1 ENHRY, CDR2 SYGVKD. CDR3 nucleotide sequence: TGTGCCATCAGTGAAGGTCAGGACACTTATAACTATGGCTACACCTTC. Its protein product is CAISEGQDTYNYGYTF.

The chain has TRBV7-9 and TRBJ2-5; TRBD1 matches 9 bases. With 6 bases clipped from V and 4 bases from J, the junction kept 9 bases outside the gene matches. The CDR3 totals 15 residues. The germline gives CDR1 SEHNR, CDR2 FQNEAQ (reference sequence). DNA for the CDR3: TGTGCCAGCAGTTCACCCGGGACAGGGTTAGAGACCCAGTACTTC. It codes for CASSSPGTGLETQYF.

The chain employs TRBV18 and TRBJ2-6, with D unclear. CDR1 and CDR2 from the germline V gene are KGHSH and LQKENI. Trimming took 2 bases from V and 0 from J, leaving 5 bases between them. There are 15 residues in the CDR3. CDR3 coding DNA: TGTGCCAGCTCACCAACTGGCTCTGGGGCCAACGTCCTGACTTTC. It specifies CASSPTGSGANVLTF.

The table lists this clone with a few counts. The chain has TRBV5-8 and TRBJ1-6; D might be TRBD1 (6 bases). Germline CDR1 is SGHTS and CDR2 is YDEGEE. Trimming shortened V by 2 bases and J by 14 bases, and 14 bases separated the two germline ends. CDR3 length: 13 amino acids. This chain's CDR3 is CASSLAGARTLHF. CDR3 DNA sequence: TGTGCCAGCAGCTTAGCAGGGGCGAGAACCCTCCACTTT.

The genes are TRBV30 and TRBJ1-2, with D hard to call. Germline CDR1 is GTSNPN and CDR2 is SVGIG (reference sequence). V was clipped by 0 bases and J by 9 bases, with 11 bases between them. The CDR3 loop spans 12 amino acids. CDR3: CAWSVLGLRYTF. CDR3 sequence (DNA): TGTGCCTGGAGTGTACTCGGACTTCGCTACACCTTC.

The sample holds a few counts of this clone. The chain has TRBV7-9 and TRBJ2-5; 9 nucleotides agree with TRBD1. CDR3 length equals 14 residues. Germline V gene sequence: CDR1 SEHNR, CDR2 FQNEAQ (reference sequence). V gave up 6 bases and J gave up 4 bases; unmatched junction bases: 6. The DNA of the CDR3 is TGTGCCAGCAGTCGGACAGGGGATCTAGAGACCCAGTACTTC. It is translated as CASSRTGDLETQYF.